Listed below are T cell receptor beta chains from one sample, sequenced in a study of molecular identifiers for immune sequencing clone quantification. TCRdb re-called the PCR reads through MiXCR, storing one row per CDR3 protein. The table includes 90,000 or so distinct CDR3 sequences, about 23% detected once. The material sequenced was naive CD8+ T cells from blood, with Jurkat cell RNA spiked in. The receptors were gathered from a human donor in good health. Some libraries in this study had Jurkat cell RNA spiked in. Both conserved end residues are trimmed from each CDR3.

j_call: TRBJ1-1
v_call: TRBV6-5
cdr3_length: 9
cdr3_aa: ASRADTEAF

j_call: TRBJ1-1
v_call: TRBV11-2
cdr3_length: 12
cdr3_aa: ASSSRDRDTEAF

j_call: TRBJ1-3
v_call: TRBV2
cdr3_length: 13
cdr3_aa: ASIGTWDTGNTIY

j_call: TRBJ2-7
v_call: TRBV7-9
cdr3_length: 14
cdr3_aa: ASSSTLQDSSYEQY

j_call: TRBJ2-1
v_call: TRBV6-2/TRBV6-3
cdr3_length: 14
cdr3_aa: ASSYSTLADYNEQF

j_call: TRBJ2-1
v_call: TRBV7-9
cdr3_length: 13
cdr3_aa: ASSWPGQDYNEQF

j_call: TRBJ1-5
v_call: TRBV3-1
cdr3_length: 12
cdr3_aa: ASSLGQPNQPQH

j_call: TRBJ2-7
v_call: TRBV4-3
cdr3_length: 13
cdr3_aa: ASSQDRGGTYAQY

j_call: TRBJ2-7
v_call: TRBV2
cdr3_length: 12
cdr3_aa: ASRTGTGAYEQY

j_call: TRBJ1-5
v_call: TRBV30
cdr3_length: 12
cdr3_aa: AWSVDLGRQPQH

j_call: TRBJ2-7
v_call: TRBV4-2
cdr3_length: 12
cdr3_aa: ASSPTDSLYGQY

j_call: TRBJ1-1
v_call: TRBV19
cdr3_length: 13
cdr3_aa: ASSIWGLGDTEAF

j_call: TRBJ1-1
v_call: TRBV18
cdr3_length: 10
cdr3_aa: ASSPPLAEAF

j_call: TRBJ1-2
v_call: TRBV4-1
cdr3_length: 12
cdr3_aa: ASSQGQGIYGYT

j_call: TRBJ2-3
v_call: TRBV18
cdr3_length: 11
cdr3_aa: ASSPWKTDTQY

j_call: TRBJ2-3
v_call: TRBV27
cdr3_length: 14
cdr3_aa: ASSWSGGTWADTQY

j_call: TRBJ1-1
v_call: TRBV7-9
cdr3_length: 13
cdr3_aa: ASTPPVHQIAEAF

j_call: TRBJ2-1
v_call: TRBV20-1
cdr3_length: 14
cdr3_aa: SATPRQDRVYNEQF

j_call: TRBJ2-1
v_call: TRBV9
cdr3_length: 15
cdr3_aa: ASSAPAPGRFYNEQF

j_call: TRBJ2-2
v_call: TRBV11-2
cdr3_length: 13
cdr3_aa: ASSFSGGNTGELF

j_call: TRBJ2-1
v_call: TRBV5-4
cdr3_length: 10
cdr3_aa: ASSWNYNEQF

j_call: TRBJ1-2
v_call: TRBV29-1
cdr3_length: 11
cdr3_aa: SVVDSTNYGYT

j_call: TRBJ2-7
v_call: TRBV7-9
cdr3_length: 12
cdr3_aa: ASSLVGQRYEQY

j_call: TRBJ2-1
v_call: TRBV13
cdr3_length: 15
cdr3_aa: ASSPRPGTAYYNEQF

j_call: TRBJ2-7
v_call: TRBV7-2
cdr3_length: 12
cdr3_aa: ASSLPGQRYEQY

j_call: TRBJ1-5
v_call: TRBV5-6
cdr3_length: 12
cdr3_aa: ASSLAVEGQPQH

j_call: TRBJ2-7
v_call: TRBV9
cdr3_length: 12
cdr3_aa: ASSPDRGFYEQY

j_call: TRBJ1-1
v_call: TRBV5-4
cdr3_length: 11
cdr3_aa: ASRWGLATEAF

j_call: TRBJ2-7
v_call: TRBV4-1
cdr3_length: 11
cdr3_aa: ASSQGVFYEQY

j_call: TRBJ2-7
v_call: TRBV12-3/TRBV12-4
cdr3_length: 10
cdr3_aa: ASSDQEYEQY

j_call: TRBJ2-3
v_call: TRBV7-6
cdr3_length: 12
cdr3_aa: ASSRTGGTDTQY

j_call: TRBJ2-3
v_call: TRBV7-6
cdr3_length: 13
cdr3_aa: ASSHRPAEADTQY

j_call: TRBJ2-2
v_call: TRBV19
cdr3_length: 12
cdr3_aa: ASSMRQNTGELF

j_call: TRBJ2-7
v_call: TRBV28
cdr3_length: 12
cdr3_aa: ASSPRLESFVQY

j_call: TRBJ2-7
v_call: TRBV4-1
cdr3_length: 12
cdr3_aa: ASSQNRVNYEQY

j_call: TRBJ2-4
v_call: TRBV29-1
cdr3_length: 13
cdr3_aa: SVESSRDRGNIQY

j_call: TRBJ1-1
v_call: TRBV5-1
cdr3_length: 14
cdr3_aa: ASSPDGVRTSLEAF

j_call: TRBJ2-5
v_call: TRBV19
cdr3_length: 9
cdr3_aa: ASRIRETQY

j_call: TRBJ1-6
v_call: TRBV19
cdr3_length: 12
cdr3_aa: ASSIGGPSSPLH

j_call: TRBJ1-1
v_call: TRBV12-2
cdr3_length: 16
cdr3_aa: ASRLATGKVPLGTEAF

j_call: TRBJ2-7
v_call: TRBV11-2
cdr3_length: 9
cdr3_aa: ASSITREQY

j_call: TRBJ2-7
v_call: TRBV4-1
cdr3_length: 14
cdr3_aa: ASSRTPPGQSYEQY

j_call: TRBJ1-5
v_call: TRBV6-1
cdr3_length: 12
cdr3_aa: ASSEAGGDQPQH

j_call: TRBJ1-4
v_call: TRBV30
cdr3_length: 11
cdr3_aa: AWSDIAAEKLF

j_call: TRBJ2-1
v_call: TRBV7-9
cdr3_length: 11
cdr3_aa: ASNQAGYNEQF

j_call: TRBJ1-1
v_call: TRBV3-1
cdr3_length: 11
cdr3_aa: ASSQTGHTEAF

j_call: TRBJ2-1
v_call: TRBV14
cdr3_length: 12
cdr3_aa: ASSRSGGYNEQF

j_call: TRBJ1-2
v_call: TRBV29-1
cdr3_length: 10
cdr3_aa: SVKQGTGGYT

j_call: TRBJ1-1
v_call: TRBV6-2/TRBV6-3
cdr3_length: 13
cdr3_aa: ASSYEGYMNTEAF

j_call: TRBJ2-3
v_call: TRBV6-5
cdr3_length: 17
cdr3_aa: ASSYSIGQAGVLADTQY

j_call: TRBJ1-5
v_call: TRBV15
cdr3_length: 13
cdr3_aa: ATSGESTSEGPQH

j_call: TRBJ2-5
v_call: TRBV4-2
cdr3_length: 16
cdr3_aa: ASKPLGTGGQPQETQY

j_call: TRBJ2-3
v_call: TRBV6-4
cdr3_length: 16
cdr3_aa: TSSDGYPSGSYTDTQY

j_call: TRBJ1-5
v_call: TRBV7-3
cdr3_length: 11
cdr3_aa: ASSQDRTQPQH

j_call: TRBJ1-1
v_call: TRBV5-1
cdr3_length: 12
cdr3_aa: ASSLGQGATEAF

j_call: TRBJ2-5
v_call: TRBV18
cdr3_length: 10
cdr3_aa: ASSPPHETQY

j_call: TRBJ2-3
v_call: TRBV6-1
cdr3_length: 13
cdr3_aa: ASTSGQVSTDTQY

j_call: TRBJ2-7
v_call: TRBV28
cdr3_length: 13
cdr3_aa: ASTYLIARGYEQY

j_call: TRBJ2-2
v_call: TRBV6-5
cdr3_length: 11
cdr3_aa: ASTDWGTGELF

j_call: TRBJ2-5
v_call: TRBV6-5
cdr3_length: 13
cdr3_aa: ASSYPGGGAETQY